Detailed here is one T cell receptor (beta chain). The antigen is undetermined. These data are taken from a study of somatic mutations in cytotoxic T cells in rheumatoid arthritis. Study at large: Selected T-cell populations stained with V beta antibodies were isolated by flow sorting to nearly 100% purity; these included V beta1+ cells subjected to TCRB sequencing. Study results and limitations: Nobody knew which antigens the expanded CD8+ clones targeted. For rheumatoid arthritis patients, the slight TRBV07 underrepresentation lacked multiple-comparison adjustment.

Sequencing was performed with immunoSEQ multiplex PCR; in TCRdb, only in-frame clones are kept and a portion is missing. The sample lists 19,000 or so clones, about 85% seen once, with approximately 11% in the top ten. The CDR3 spans 17 residues. Germline V gene data show CDR1 as SGHDT and CDR2 as YYEEEE. V was clipped by 4 bases and J by 8 bases; unmatched bases: 11. Using positive magnetic bead selection on an AutoMACS, CD4+ and CD8+ cells were isolated, after which their purity was checked by flow cytometry. The receptor was derived from a man aged 18-30 years with rheumatoid arthritis. The genes are TRBV5-6 and TRBJ2-3; 15 bases are shared with TRBD2. The specimen sequenced was CD8+ T cells sorted from blood. The CDR3 DNA follows: TGTGCCAGCAGCCGGACTAGCGGGGGGGCAAGAAGGGGTACGCAGTATTTT. It yields the protein CASSRTSGGARRGTQYF.